The clone carrying this T cell receptor beta chain was observed a handful of times. Construction of the TCRbeta library involved unique molecular identifiers. TCRdb called the PCR reads again in MiXCR, with one record for every CDR3 protein. The sample lists around 500,000 distinct CDR3 sequences, 9.5% to 15% occurring once. This sample stems from a study of T-cell reconstitution after alpha-beta-depleted transplantation in children. This CDR3 has 15 amino acids. V was cut by 6 bases and J by 5 bases, with 17 bases left in between. The germline V gene encodes CDR1 MNHEY and CDR2 SMNVEV (reference sequence).

The input for sequencing was PBMCs from the stem cell graft donor, taken from the stem cell graft. This sequence originates from a human donor who donated a stem cell graft to a child with combined immunodeficiency. This chain uses TRBV27 with TRBJ1-5; the D gene is possibly TRBD1 (6 bases). Here the CDR3 reads CASRGIGGPHQPQHF. The CDR3 DNA reads as TGTGCCAGCAGGGGGATTGGGGGGCCCCATCAGCCCCAGCATTTT.